The clone carrying this TCR beta chain was counted a few times. Its antigen is not known. The record originates from a study of T cells after yellow fever vaccination. The germline gives CDR1 DFQATT, CDR2 SNEGSKA (reference sequence). The CDR3 has 14 residues. V gave up 2 bases and J gave up 6 bases, with 15 bases separating them. Production of TCR cDNA was by 5'RACE template switching, which also added a universal primer site and UMIs. Using its own MiXCR run on the 5' RACE reads, TCRdb lists one record per CDR3 protein. The sample lists 550,000 or so distinct CDR3 sequences, 15% to 20% occurring once. The study's findings and limits: Abundant clonotypes from the bulk population could contaminate FACS-sorted repertoires. Researchers report a weaker secondary response that nonetheless peaked faster, day 5 versus 15.

The sample was PBMCs, taken 15 days after the yellow fever booster vaccination. The chain combines TRBV20-1 with TRBJ2-3, with a weak D call TRBD2 (6 bases). This clonotype was sampled from a man aged 30-40 years who received the YFV17D yellow fever vaccine. The CDR3 DNA is TGCAGTGCTAGAAGGGGCTCGGGACTGGATACGCAGTATTTT. It specifies CSARRGSGLDTQYF.